These 20 T cell receptor beta chains were all obtained from the same sample, sequenced in a study of cytomegalovirus exposure and HLA in healthy donors. The primer mix had 60 Vbeta and 13 Jbeta primers. Only in-frame clones appear in the TCRdb table, and some are missing; sequencing was by immunoSEQ multiplex PCR. This table holds some 150,000 clones, 80% found once. Sample: PBMCs. The receptor source for this set is a man aged 25 to 40 in good health and CMV-seronegative.

The chain is built from TRBV10-3 and TRBJ2-5; a possible D gene is TRBD2 (6 bases). CDR1 ENHRY and CDR2 SYGVKD come from the germline V gene. The CDR3 totals 15 residues. Trimming stripped 4 bases from V and 7 bases from J, with 19 bases between. CDR3 loop: CAISVLGLPEGTQYF. CDR3 DNA: TGTGCCATCAGTGTCTTGGGGCTGCCGGAGGGGACCCAGTACTTC.

This clone was observed a few times. The chain has TRBV7-8 and TRBJ2-1; possible D gene TRBD1, 5 bases. This CDR3 comprises 14 residues. Germline V gene lookup returns CDR1 SGHVS and CDR2 FQNEAQ. With 8 bases removed from V and 6 bases from J, the gap between germline ends came to 17 bases. CDR3 loop: CASSQGRLGNEQFF. In nucleotides, the CDR3 is TGTGCCAGCTCGCAGGGTAGATTGGGCAATGAGCAGTTCTTC.

CDR3 nucleotide sequence: TGTGCCAGCAGCTTAGGCCACCGGAGACAGAAGGAGACCCAGTACTTC. This encodes CASSLGHRRQKETQYF. V is TRBV13 and J is TRBJ2-5; tentatively, D is TRBD1 (5 bases). The CDR3 runs 16 residues. V was clipped by 0 bases and J by 5 bases, with 16 bases between them. Germline CDR1 reads PRHDT; CDR2 reads FYEKMQ (reference sequence).

The chain uses TRBV19 and TRBJ1-5, with D possibly being TRBD1 (5 bases). The V gene's germline CDR1 is LNHDA and CDR2 SQIVND (reference sequence). Deletions cut 7 bases from V and 7 bases from J, with 11 bases between. The CDR3 spans 12 residues. In DNA form, the CDR3 reads TGTGCCAGTACCCTCCGGGGGCAGCCCCAGCATTTT. Protein product: CASTLRGQPQHF.

This clone was counted a few times. The genes are TRBV30 and TRBJ1-1; the D is unclear. Germline V CDR1 and CDR2: GTSNPN, SVGIG (reference sequence). The CDR3 has 16 residues. Between the trimmed V and J ends, which lost 4 bases and 4 bases, there was a span of 22 bases. As DNA, the CDR3 is TGTGCCTGGATGAATTTCGGTTTCGGGTCCGGCACTGAAGCTTTCTTT. It is translated as CAWMNFGFGSGTEAFF.

This clone was recorded a few times. V and J are TRBV7-9 and TRBJ2-2; 9 bases map to TRBD2. V shed 3 bases and J 4 bases; nucleotides not matched to a gene: 12. Germline CDR1 SEHNR, CDR2 FQNEAQ (reference sequence). The CDR3 runs to 18 residues. CDR3 DNA: TGTGCCAGCAGCTTGAGTATTGGGACTAGCCCAGGCACCGGGGAGCTGTTTTTT. Protein product: CASSLSIGTSPGTGELFF.

The chain couples TRBV5-4 to TRBJ2-1; D is perhaps TRBD2 (5 bases). Germline loops: CDR1 SGHNT, CDR2 YYREEE (reference sequence). Trimming removed 4 bases at V and 3 bases at J, with 17 bases between. The CDR3 has 16 residues. CDR3 in DNA: TGTGCCAGCAGCGGACGGAGCGGACTTAACTACAATGAGCAGTTCTTC. This encodes CASSGRSGLNYNEQFF.

This clone was recorded once. The rearrangement links TRBV7-8 to TRBJ2-7, with 9 bases fitting TRBD2. The CDR3 has 13 residues. Per germline, CDR1 SGHVS and CDR2 FQNEAQ. Unmatched junction bases numbered 11, after V lost 10 bases and J lost 7 bases. The CDR3 DNA is TGTGCCACCCAGGGACTAGCCCTAGAGGAGCAGTACTTC. This translates into CATQGLALEEQYF.

This clone was counted between two and nine times. The rearrangement links TRBV7-8 to TRBJ2-7; weak D call: TRBD1 (5 bases). Trimming took off 5 bases at V and 4 bases at J, with 12 bases between the two ends. Germline-derived CDR1 and CDR2 are SGHVS and FQNEAQ. This CDR3 is 13 amino acids long. CDR3 protein: CASSPEGVYEQYF. DNA for the CDR3: TGTGCCAGCAGCCCCGAAGGGGTATACGAGCAGTACTTC.

The genes are TRBV7-2 and TRBJ1-1; D not resolved. This CDR3 is 14 amino acids long. Deletions cut 2 bases from V and 3 bases from J, with 10 bases between. Germline assignment: CDR1 SGHTA and CDR2 FQGNSA. In nucleotides, the CDR3 is TGTGCCAGCAGCTTACGGGTGACCGACACTGAAGCTTTCTTT. Its translation: CASSLRVTDTEAFF.

V and J are TRBV7-9 and TRBJ1-3; no clear D. Trimming removed 3 bases at V and 1 base at J, with 4 bases between. Germline lookup yields CDR1 SEHNR and CDR2 FQNEAQ (reference sequence). This CDR3 has 13 residues. This CDR3 reads CASSLTSGNTIYF. In nucleotides, the CDR3 is TGTGCCAGCAGCTTGACTTCTGGAAACACCATATATTTT.

The chain has TRBV15 and TRBJ2-5, with a weak D call TRBD1 (5 bases). V gave up 7 bases and J gave up 5 bases, with 17 bases separating them. CDR3 length: 14 residues. Germline CDR1 and CDR2: LNHNV and YYDKDF (reference sequence). This CDR3 is CATKPRVWQETQYF. For the CDR3, the DNA is TGTGCCACCAAACCCAGGGTATGGCAGGAGACCCAGTACTTC.

The chain employs TRBV6-5 and TRBJ2-7, with 9 bases fitting TRBD1. Per the germline V gene, CDR1 is MNHEY and CDR2 is SVGAGI. Trimming took 5 bases from V and 3 from J; bases not matched to a gene: 2. The CDR3 totals 13 residues. The CDR3 here is CASSPTGGYEQYF. In nucleotides, the CDR3 is TGTGCCAGCAGTCCGACAGGGGGCTACGAGCAGTACTTC.

The V gene is TRBV29-1, the J gene TRBJ2-3, with 7 bases aligning to TRBD2. Germline CDR1 reads SQVTM; CDR2 reads ANQGSEA. With V trimmed by 3 bases and J by 6 bases, 9 bases remained unmatched. This CDR3 has 14 residues. The CDR3 DNA follows: TGCAGCGTTGACAGGACTAGATCGGGGGATACGCAGTATTTT. This codes for CSVDRTRSGDTQYF.

There are a few counts of this clone. The chain has TRBV29-1 and TRBJ1-1, with 7 bases matching TRBD1. Germline CDR1 and CDR2: SQVTM and ANQGSEA. CDR3 length: 14 residues. V lost 3 bases to trimming and J lost 5 bases; unmatched junction nucleotides: 9. The CDR3 loop is CSVDGPTGYTEAFF. CDR3 coding DNA: TGCAGCGTTGACGGCCCGACAGGGTATACTGAAGCTTTCTTT.

For this clone: The same CDR3 arises from other DNA sequences in this sample as well. V and J are TRBV14 and TRBJ1-5, with D unresolved. Germline-derived CDR1 and CDR2 are SGHDN and FVKESK. The CDR3 length is 13 residues. Trimming shortened V by 1 base and J by 4 bases, and 5 bases separated the two germline ends. CDR3 residues: CASSQAGNQPQHF. For the CDR3, the DNA is TGTGCCAGCAGCCAAGCCGGGAATCAGCCCCAGCATTTT.

This clone has a handful of counts. V is TRBV6-1 and J is TRBJ2-2, with D perhaps matching TRBD2 (5 bases). CDR1 is MNHNS, CDR2 SASEGT, per germline. The CDR3 length is 13 residues. V lost 7 bases to trimming and J lost 0 bases, with 6 bases between them. The CDR3 reads CASIASNTGELFF. Written as DNA, the CDR3 is TGTGCCAGCATAGCGTCGAACACCGGGGAGCTGTTTTTT.

The chain has TRBV18 and TRBJ1-5, with D uncertain. V was clipped by 3 bases and J by 6 bases, with 12 bases between them. This CDR3 has 14 residues. The germline CDR1 and CDR2 sequences are KGHSH and LQKENI. The chain's CDR3 is CASSPETGSQPQHF. CDR3 coding DNA: TGTGCCAGCTCACCGGAGACCGGAAGTCAGCCCCAGCATTTT.

The genes are TRBV7-8 and TRBJ1-3; 7 positions match TRBD1. V was pared by 4 bases and J by 2 bases, with 11 bases of the junction left unmatched. CDR3 length: 17 amino acids. Germline CDR1 and CDR2: SGHVS and FQNEAQ. As DNA, the CDR3 is TGTGCCAGCAGCTCCTGGGGCGCCGGGACAGCTGGAAACACCATATATTTT. It encodes CASSSWGAGTAGNTIYF.

The V gene is TRBV15, the J gene TRBJ1-5; a weak D match, TRBD1 (5 bases). The V end lost 5 bases, the J end lost 7 bases, and 15 bases lay between the germline ends. Germline V gene lookup returns CDR1 LNHNV and CDR2 YYDKDF (reference sequence). This CDR3 has 14 amino acids. CDR3 coding DNA: TGTGCCACCAGCTCGGACAACAAGGAACAGCCCCAGCATTTT. Its translation: CATSSDNKEQPQHF.